The next 9 T cell receptor beta chains were all read from a single sample in a study of cytomegalovirus exposure and HLA in healthy donors (dated by TCRdb to 2015 to 2018). The method behind the library was the immunoSEQ multiplex PCR assay. Held by TCRdb, this immuneACCESS table contains in-frame sequences only and omits some clones. Under half of the omission traces to an unresolved V gene where checked; the cause of the rest is unknown. This sample gives about 330,000 clones in total; around 90% of them show up just once. Over 1% of the sample is held by the ten biggest clonotypes. Material: PBMCs. These TCRs come from a woman in her twenties or thirties in good health and CMV-seropositive.

V gene TRBV5-1 combines with J gene TRBJ1-4; no clear D. The CDR3 spans 15 residues. CDR1 and CDR2 from the germline V gene are SGHRS and YFSETQ. The V end lost 1 base, the J end lost 0 bases, and 7 bases lay between the germline ends. The CDR3 protein is CASSLLATTNEKLFF. The CDR3 DNA is TGCGCCAGCAGCTTGTTGGCTACAACTAATGAAAAACTGTTTTTT. Full variable domain (rest looked up from reference TRBV5-1 and TRBJ1-4): KAGVTQTPRYLIKTRGQQVTLSCSPISGHRSVSWYQQTPGQGLQFLFEYFSETQRNKGNFPGRFSGRQFSNSRSEMNVSTLELGDSALYLCASSLLATTNEKLFFGSGTQLSVL.

The chain's CDR3 is CASSVTPGTGANVLTF. The CDR3 nucleotides are TGTGCCAGCAGCGTCACTCCGGGAACTGGGGCCAACGTCCTGACTTTC. The V call is TRBV9, the J call TRBJ2-6, with D tentatively TRBD2 (5 bases). The CDR3 covers 16 residues. V was clipped by 2 bases and J by 2 bases, with 11 bases between them. Germline V gene lookup returns CDR1 SGDLS and CDR2 YYNGEE.

This sequence joins TRBV5-1 and TRBJ2-7, with D possibly matching TRBD2 (5 bases). V dropped 0 bases and J dropped 5 bases, with 15 bases sitting between them. From germline, CDR1 is SGHRS and CDR2 YFSETQ. This CDR3 is 15 amino acids long. The CDR3 spells CASSLAAEPRDEQYF. DNA of the CDR3: TGCGCCAGCAGCTTGGCAGCGGAACCTAGGGACGAGCAGTACTTC.

This clone turned up a few times. The J gene is TRBJ1-1, the V gene TRBV19; 9 nucleotides align to TRBD1. Germline assignment: CDR1 LNHDA and CDR2 SQIVND (reference sequence). J was trimmed by 1 base and V by 10 bases; bases with no gene match: 7. The CDR3 sequence is 14 residues long. The DNA for the CDR3 is TGTGCCACCCTGGTACAGGGGGCGAACACTGAAGCTTTCTTT. As protein: CATLVQGANTEAFF.

This chain connects TRBV28 to TRBJ2-7; 12 bases map to TRBD2. V gave up 6 bases and J gave up 4 bases; unmatched junction bases: 7. This CDR3 is 15 amino acids long. Per the germline V gene, CDR1 is MDHEN and CDR2 is SYDVKM. Here the CDR3 DNA reads TGTGCCAGCAGGTGGACTAGCGGGAATTTTTACGAGCAGTACTTC. This gives the protein CASRWTSGNFYEQYF.

The rearrangement links TRBV7-2 to TRBJ2-7, with TRBD2 identical over 12 bases. Germline CDR1 and CDR2: SGHTA and FQGNSA. CDR3 length equals 15 residues. V was pared by 5 bases and J by 5 bases, with 7 bases of the junction left unmatched. CDR3 in amino acids: CASSAGLAGSDEQYF. The CDR3 DNA reads as TGTGCCAGCAGCGCGGGACTAGCGGGTTCAGACGAGCAGTACTTC.

V usage is TRBV7-9 and J usage is TRBJ1-3; D is uncertain. CDR3 length: 14 amino acids. The germline V gene encodes CDR1 SEHNR and CDR2 FQNEAQ (reference sequence). The V gene lost 1 base and the J gene lost 2 bases, with 6 bases spanning the gap. CDR3 nucleotides: TGTGCCAGCAGCTTAGTGGAGGCTGGAAACACCATATATTTT. It yields the protein CASSLVEAGNTIYF.

This clone was recorded a few times. The chain uses TRBV2 and TRBJ1-2; D is undetermined. The CDR3 is 13 amino acids. V was shortened by 1 base and J by 4 bases, with 7 bases between the two germline ends. Germline V gene sequence: CDR1 SNHLY, CDR2 FYNNEI. This CDR3 is CASSEGGLYGYTF. CDR3 coding DNA: TGTGCCAGCAGTGAAGGCGGGCTCTATGGCTACACCTTC.

The rearrangement links TRBV6-5 to TRBJ2-1; D possibly corresponds to TRBD2 (6 bases). The CDR3 extends over 14 amino acids. Between the trimmed V and J ends, which lost 0 bases and 12 bases, there was a span of 15 bases. Germline values: CDR1 MNHEY, CDR2 SVGAGI. CDR3 DNA: TGTGCCAGCAGTTACTCCTACGGGGGAGGAGGGCAGTTCTTC. This sequence encodes CASSYSYGGGGQFF.